Presented here are 5 T cell receptor beta chains from one specimen sequenced in a study of human T cells and chemical hapten exposure. This sample's time point: pre-sensitization, week 0. Specified treatment: therapeutic diphenylcyclopropenone sensitization with weekly scalp DPC. TCRdb fed the RACE reads into MiXCR, producing one record per CDR3 protein. The sample has over 300,000 distinct CDR3 sequences; approximately 5.1% are singletons. The material sequenced was whole blood, taken in connection with sensitization to the hapten diphenylcyclopropenone (DPC). All receptors come from a woman in her forties or fifties with alopecia areata. Some clones in this sample may be carry-over from other donors' samples.

V usage is TRBV3-1 and J usage is TRBJ2-1; 8 bases fit TRBD2. The J segment lost 9 bases and the V segment lost 0 bases, leaving 4 bases of the junction unmatched. There are 14 residues in the CDR3. Per the germline V gene, CDR1 is LGHDT and CDR2 is YNNKEL (reference sequence). The CDR3 protein is CASSQDLAGGEQFF. The CDR3 DNA reads as TGTGCCAGCAGCCAAGATCTGGCGGGGGGTGAGCAGTTCTTC.

This clonotype was observed at least ten times. CDR3 DNA sequence: TGTGCCAGCAGCTTAGGGCCTAGGACGAACTACGAGCAGTACTTC. Its protein product is CASSLGPRTNYEQYF. This chain joins TRBV13 and TRBJ2-7; D call uncertain. Trimming removed 0 bases from V and 3 bases from J, with 12 bases in between. The length of the CDR3 is 15 residues. CDR1 PRHDT and CDR2 FYEKMQ come from the germline V gene (reference sequence).

For this clonotype: One base away lies a much larger clone, so this may be a sequencing read error. The chain joins TRBV7-6 to TRBJ2-1, with 15 positions matching TRBD2. The V gene's germline CDR1 is SGHVS and CDR2 FNYEAQ. The CDR3 length is 19 residues. The CDR3 is CASSLGLAGGLSSYNEQSF. For the CDR3, the DNA is TGTGCCAGCAGCCTCGGACTAGCGGGAGGGCTCAGCTCCTACAATGAGCAGTCCTTC.

The sample holds a few counts of this clonotype. The rearrangement links TRBV12-3 or TRBV12-4 to TRBJ1-2, with 7 bases lining up with TRBD1. The CDR3 totals 19 residues. V shed 2 bases and J 5 bases; nucleotides not matched to a gene: 20. The CDR3 sequence: CASSLTGLRGDRDFYGYTF. The CDR3 DNA sequence: TGTGCCAGCAGTTTAACGGGCCTACGCGGGGACAGAGATTTTTATGGCTACACCTTC.

This clonotype was seen ten or more times. The chain couples TRBV12-3 or TRBV12-4 to TRBJ2-7; D is uncertain. Trimming shortened V by 2 bases and J by 6 bases, and 14 bases separated the two germline ends. This CDR3 has 14 amino acids. CDR3 loop: CASSLTSTVIEQYF. The CDR3 coding sequence is TGTGCCAGCAGTTTAACGTCGACGGTCATCGAGCAGTACTTC.